This T cell receptor beta chain was observed in a study of OX40 agonist ivuxolimab in advanced cancers. The assay was immunoSEQ multiplex PCR, and TCRdb's table has in-frame clones only and misses some. The data contain 75,000 to 95,000 clones, 70% to 90% of them singletons. CDR3 length: 14 amino acids. Germline V gives CDR1 LGHNA, CDR2 YSLEER. V was pared by 4 bases and J by 4 bases, with 4 bases of the junction left unmatched. The chain uses TRBV4-3 and TRBJ2-3; TRBD2 matches 8 bases. Here the sequenced sample was CD4+ or CD8+ T cells sorted from blood, taken in a trial of the OX40 agonist ivuxolimab. The TCR was taken from an adult with an advanced solid tumor such as melanoma, head and neck, liver or kidney cancer. The CDR3 protein is CASSPHGGADTQYF. CDR3 DNA: TGCGCCAGCAGCCCCCACGGGGGGGCAGATACGCAGTATTTT.